This T cell receptor (beta chain) was documented in a study of PD-1 blockade in mismatch repair-deficient tumors. Overall study context: Patients had roughly twelve mismatch repair-deficient cancer types, all previously treated and progressing. The study, taken as a whole, reports: Tumor-resident clones, often absent from pretreatment blood, expanded after pembrolizumab and then contracted.

TCR sequencing covered three patients who responded to pembrolizumab. This table comes from immunoSEQ multiplex PCR, and its TCRdb copy is limited to in-frame clones, with some not included. The sample has 70,000 to 90,000 clones; approximately 80% are singletons. V lost 2 bases to trimming and J lost 5 bases; unmatched junction nucleotides: 6. The germline CDR1 and CDR2 sequences are SGHDN and FVKESK. CDR3 size: 15 residues. On this clone: What it binds is unknown.

The sequencing used peripheral blood, collected 44 weeks after starting pembrolizumab. The receptor was derived from an adult with mismatch repair-deficient cancer. The chain uses TRBV14 and TRBJ1-2; 9 positions agree with TRBD1. This CDR3 is CASSQSDRGLYGYTF. CDR3 nucleotides: TGTGCCAGCAGCCAAAGTGACAGGGGGTTGTATGGCTACACCTTC.